Sequencing of this T cell receptor (beta chain) was carried out in a study of shared clonotypes between healthy human individuals. A deep-level run was used for the assay. In the sorted-subset replicate PCRs, 150 to 200 ng DNA, 25,000 to 35,000 T cell genomes, was used. Clones were read by immunoSEQ multiplex PCR, and TCRdb kept only the in-frame ones, dropping some. The sample carries under 850,000 clones, 55% to 80% recorded once. Nashville, Tennessee was home to all donors, who were Caucasian adults. This CDR3 contains 15 residues. Germline-derived CDR1 and CDR2 are MNHNS and SASEGT. Trimming cost V 5 bases and J 1 base; bases outside gene matches: 5.

This rearrangement joins TRBV6-1 to TRBJ1-5; 7 bases are shared with TRBD1. Sequenced material: memory CD4+ T cells sorted from blood. The subset is: CD45RA-negative fraction. The TCR was taken from a woman in her 30s in good health. In DNA, the CDR3 is TGTGCCAGCAGTTGGACAGGTGGGAGCAATCAGCCCCAGCATTTT. Translating it yields CASSWTGGSNQPQHF.